These 5 T cell receptor beta chains came from one sample sequenced in a study of blood T cell repertoires in COVID-19. Sequenced by immunoSEQ multiplex PCR; TCRdb stores in-frame clones only, minus some. The repertoire holds some 170,000 clones, with around 83% as singletons. The sequenced sample consisted of PBMCs or T cells enriched from blood (not recorded which). The receptors derive from a man in his forties or fifties who had recovered from COVID-19.

The CDR3 sequence is CASSQGQGRYSYEQYF. CDR3 nucleotides: TGTGCCAGCAGCCAAGGCCAGGGGCGCTACTCCTACGAGCAGTACTTC. The gene calls are TRBV14 and TRBJ2-7, with D maybe TRBD1 (6 bases). The V end lost 1 base, the J end lost 0 bases, and 13 bases lay between the germline ends. Germline values: CDR1 SGHDN, CDR2 FVKESK. The CDR3 totals 16 residues.

In DNA form, the CDR3 reads TGTGCCAGCAGCGACACGACTAGCGGGGACGAGCAGTACTTC. Translating it yields CASSDTTSGDEQYF. J is TRBJ2-7 and V is TRBV3-1 (or the pseudogene TRBV3-2); TRBD2 matches 11 bases. CDR1 and CDR2 (germline): LGHDT, YNNKEL (reference sequence). The CDR3 length is 14 residues. The ends lost 5 bases at V and 5 bases at J; junction bases unmatched: 5.

This sequence joins TRBV5-6 and TRBJ1-2, with D possibly TRBD1 on 5 matching bases. Germline assignment: CDR1 SGHDT and CDR2 YYEEEE. V lost 4 bases and J 5 bases, leaving 12 bases between the germline ends. The CDR3 extends over 13 amino acids. The CDR3 nucleotides are TGTGCCAGCAGCCCACCTAGGGGATATGGCTACACCTTC. This translates into CASSPPRGYGYTF.

The V call is TRBV19, the J call TRBJ2-2, with a possible D match to TRBD1 (6 bases). From germline, CDR1 is LNHDA and CDR2 SQIVND (reference sequence). V lost 3 bases, J lost 2 bases, and 13 bases lay in between. The CDR3 runs 16 residues. CDR3 coding DNA: TGTGCCAGTAGTATCACCGGGACAACTAACACCGGGGAGCTGTTTTTT. This sequence encodes CASSITGTTNTGELFF.

This chain links TRBV29-1 with TRBJ2-7, with TRBD1 as a possible D gene (6 bases). Trimming removed 6 bases from V and 5 bases from J, with 11 bases in between. CDR1 and CDR2 (germline): SQVTM, ANQGSEA. The CDR3 runs 11 residues. The DNA of the CDR3 is TGCAGCGTGAACAGGGATCACGAGCAGTACTTC. Its translation is CSVNRDHEQYF.